These 24 T cell receptor beta chains originate from one sample sequenced in a study of T cell repertoires in Merkel cell carcinoma. The data were produced by immunoSEQ multiplex PCR, yet TCRdb's version contains in-frame clones alone and is incomplete. This table has around 14,000 clones, 76% appearing once. Sequencing used tumor tissue. The receptors originated from an adult with Merkel cell carcinoma.

The chain joins TRBV29-1 to TRBJ2-7; 11 bases line up with TRBD1. The CDR3 is made up of 14 amino acids. With V trimmed by 1 base and J by 4 bases, 3 bases remained unmatched. Germline values: CDR1 SQVTM, CDR2 ANQGSEA. CDR3 amino acids: CSVEAGTGGYEQYF. CDR3 sequence (DNA): TGCAGCGTTGAAGCGGGGACAGGGGGGTACGAGCAGTACTTC.

This sequence joins TRBV7-2 and TRBJ1-1; no firm D call. Germline V lookup: CDR1 SGHTA, CDR2 FQGNSA. The CDR3 contains 14 residues. Trimming cost V 5 bases and J 2 bases, with 12 bases left between them. The DNA for the CDR3 is TGTGCCAGCAGCCAATTAGCGGGTAACACTGAAGCTTTCTTT. This codes for CASSQLAGNTEAFF.

The V gene is TRBV5-1, the J gene TRBJ2-2, with 11 bases aligning to TRBD2. Per germline, CDR1 SGHRS and CDR2 YFSETQ. This CDR3 is built from 15 residues. V lost 4 bases, J lost 5 bases, and 4 bases stayed unmatched. CDR3 loop: CASSGTSGGTGELFF. In DNA, the CDR3 is TGCGCCAGCAGCGGAACTAGCGGGGGTACCGGGGAGCTGTTTTTT.

The chain carries TRBV29-1 and TRBJ2-3; D is perhaps TRBD1 or TRBD2 (7 bases each). The CDR3 sequence is 13 residues long. Germline loops: CDR1 SQVTM, CDR2 ANQGSEA. The CDR3 bases are TGCAGTGCAGGGGGGGGCGCCACAGATACGCAGTATTTT. Amino acid sequence: CSAGGGATDTQYF.

The chain is built from TRBV6-6 and TRBJ2-7; the D gene is possibly TRBD2 (5 bases). Germline V gives CDR1 MNHNY, CDR2 SVGAGI (reference sequence). Trimming shortened V by 2 bases and J by 3 bases, and 5 bases separated the two germline ends. The CDR3 has 12 residues. CDR3 bases: TGTGCCAGCAGTTACGAGGGCTACGAGCAGTACTTC. Protein: CASSYEGYEQYF.

The chain uses TRBV6-5 and TRBJ1-5; 7 nucleotides line up with TRBD1. With 8 bases clipped from V and 1 base from J, the junction kept 5 bases outside the gene matches. Germline CDR1 is MNHEY and CDR2 is SVGAGI. This CDR3 is 14 amino acids long. The CDR3 coding sequence is TGTGCCAGCGGATCAGGGGGGAGCAATCAGCCCCAGCATTTT. Translating gives CASGSGGSNQPQHF.

This sequence joins TRBV29-1 and TRBJ1-2, with 7 bases that match TRBD1. The CDR3 contains 14 residues. Germline lookup yields CDR1 SQVTM and CDR2 ANQGSEA. Unmatched junction bases numbered 9, after V lost 6 bases and J lost 2 bases. The CDR3 protein is CSVERTGVNYGYTF. The CDR3 DNA reads as TGCAGCGTGGAAAGGACAGGAGTGAACTATGGCTACACCTTC.

This rearrangement joins TRBV28 to TRBJ2-7; 8 positions agree with TRBD1. Trimming removed 5 bases from V and 2 bases from J; junction bases left unmatched: 8. Germline V gene data show CDR1 as MDHEN and CDR2 as SYDVKM. The CDR3 is 15 residues long. CDR3 region: CASSAGGQPPYEQYF. The DNA for the CDR3 is TGTGCCAGCAGTGCAGGGGGCCAGCCTCCCTACGAGCAGTACTTC.

This chain links TRBV6-5 with TRBJ1-2; maybe TRBD1 (5 bases). V was cut by 7 bases and J by 8 bases, with 17 bases left in between. The CDR3 length is 13 residues. CDR1 is MNHEY and CDR2 is SVGAGI in the germline V gene. The CDR3 sequence: CASKRTLREGYTF. The CDR3 region has the DNA TGTGCCAGCAAGCGGACCCTCAGGGAGGGCTACACCTTC.

This CDR3 reads CSASWTSGRLTGELFF. DNA for the CDR3: TGCAGTGCTAGTTGGACTAGCGGGAGATTAACCGGGGAGCTGTTTTTT. The rearrangement joins TRBV20-1 to TRBJ2-2; the match to TRBD2 covers 13 bases. Trimming took 3 bases from V and 5 from J; bases not matched to a gene: 6. Per germline, CDR1 DFQATT and CDR2 SNEGSKA (reference sequence). The CDR3 consists of 16 residues.

On this clone: This CDR3 fails to terminate in the conserved phenylalanine or tryptophan, so it likely reflects a read error. The DNA is omitted, as the CDR3 cannot be located on it reliably, and the CDR3 follows TCRdb's listing. The rearrangement joins TRBV21-1 to TRBJ2-7. TRBV21-1 is a pseudogene segment. Ends included, the CDR3 has 8 residues. CDR3: CASSPKVL.

The chain combines TRBV28 with TRBJ2-5, with 8 bases fitting TRBD2. The CDR3 consists of 14 residues. J gave up 2 bases and V 3 bases, and 2 bases lay outside the gene matches. Per the germline V gene, CDR1 is MDHEN and CDR2 is SYDVKM. Here the CDR3 reads CASSFSGTQETQYF. The CDR3 coding sequence is TGTGCCAGCAGTTTTAGCGGGACGCAAGAGACCCAGTACTTC.

This sequence joins TRBV19 and TRBJ1-1, with a tentative D call TRBD1 (6 bases). Trimming pared 5 bases from V and 1 base from J, leaving 11 bases between. In germline, CDR1 is LNHDA, CDR2 SQIVND (reference sequence). The CDR3 has 14 residues. The CDR3 region has the DNA TGTGCCAGTAGTCGCAGGGGACAGAACACTGAAGCTTTCTTT. Protein product: CASSRRGQNTEAFF.

The V call is TRBV7-2, the J call TRBJ2-2, with TRBD2 identical over 11 bases. The germline V gene encodes CDR1 SGHTA and CDR2 FQGNSA. The V segment lost 1 base and the J segment 4 bases; nucleotides outside the gene matches: 8. The CDR3 consists of 18 residues. The CDR3 coding sequence is TGTGCCAGCAGCTTAGACATAGCGGGGGGGCTCGGCACCGGGGAGCTGTTTTTT. Translating gives CASSLDIAGGLGTGELFF.

V is TRBV5-1 and J is TRBJ2-1; possibly TRBD2 for D (5 bases). V was clipped by 0 bases and J by 7 bases, with 14 bases between them. The CDR3 totals 15 residues. CDR1 SGHRS and CDR2 YFSETQ come from the germline V gene. The CDR3 nucleotides are TGCGCCAGCAGCTTGGGCCCTAGCCCCGAGAATGAGCAGTTCTTC. Protein: CASSLGPSPENEQFF.

The V call is TRBV14, the J call TRBJ2-1; the match to TRBD2 covers 13 bases. The CDR3 spans 17 residues. Germline assignment: CDR1 SGHDN and CDR2 FVKESK. J gave up 4 bases and V 4 bases, and 7 bases lay outside the gene matches. DNA for the CDR3: TGTGCCAGCAGCCGGACTAGCGGGGGCCAAGTTTACAATGAGCAGTTCTTC. Residues: CASSRTSGGQVYNEQFF.

The rearrangement joins TRBV19 to TRBJ2-3; TRBD2 matches at 8 bases. This CDR3 spans 14 amino acids. V lost 7 bases to trimming and J lost 2 bases; unmatched junction nucleotides: 5. In germline, CDR1 is LNHDA, CDR2 SQIVND (reference sequence). The CDR3 loop is CASKERGNTDTQYF. For the CDR3, the DNA is TGTGCCAGTAAAGAGCGGGGGAACACAGATACGCAGTATTTT.

The rearrangement joins TRBV19 to TRBJ2-4; 8 bases map to TRBD1. Losses at the gene ends were 5 bases for V and 6 bases for J; bases not matched to a gene: 12. The CDR3 contains 16 residues. Germline CDR1 is LNHDA and CDR2 is SQIVND (reference sequence). The CDR3 DNA is TGTGCCAGTAGTCCCCTTACAGGGGGTACTTCAAACATTCAGTACTTC. The encoded protein is CASSPLTGGTSNIQYF.

The chain employs TRBV6-5 and TRBJ1-2; D perhaps matches TRBD1 (5 bases). Trimming pared 6 bases from V and 7 bases from J, leaving 15 bases between. Germline V gene data show CDR1 as MNHEY and CDR2 as SVGAGI. The CDR3 extends over 13 amino acids. CDR3: CASRPWNGAGYTF. CDR3 DNA sequence: TGTGCCAGCAGACCCTGGAATGGGGCTGGCTACACCTTC.

The chain has TRBV19 and TRBJ1-5, with D unclear. Trimming took off 10 bases at V and 0 bases at J, with 19 bases between the two ends. This CDR3 is 16 amino acids long. The germline V gene encodes CDR1 LNHDA and CDR2 SQIVND (reference sequence). CDR3 nucleotides: TGTGCCACCCAATTCGGGCACAGATATAGCAATCAGCCCCAGCATTTT. Translated, it gives CATQFGHRYSNQPQHF.

This clone is a singleton in its sample. This chain connects TRBV5-6 to TRBJ2-7, with D unresolved. The CDR3 runs 10 residues. Germline assignment: CDR1 SGHDT and CDR2 YYEEEE. V was clipped by 0 bases and J by 9 bases, with 4 bases between them. The CDR3 DNA reads as TGTGCCAGCAGCTTGGGTAGGCAGTACTTC. Protein product: CASSLGRQYF. The complete variable domain, with remaining parts taken from reference TRBV5-6 and TRBJ2-7, reads DAGVTQSPTHLIKTRGQQVTLRCSPKSGHDTVSWYQQALGQGPQFIFQYYEEEERQRGNFPDRFSGHQFPNYSSELNVNALLLGDSALYLCASSLGRQYFGPGTRLTVT.

This clone was recorded a few times. The J gene is TRBJ2-1, the V gene TRBV12-3 or TRBV12-4, with D perhaps matching TRBD1 (5 bases). The CDR3 is 13 residues long. V gave up 6 bases and J gave up 6 bases, with 12 bases separating them. Here the CDR3 reads CASRHDSSNEQFF. DNA of the CDR3: TGTGCCAGCAGGCACGACAGTTCCAATGAGCAGTTCTTC.

V usage is TRBV7-2 and J usage is TRBJ1-1; D gene uncertain. The CDR3 consists of 12 residues. Germline-derived CDR1 and CDR2 are SGHTA and FQGNSA. V lost 0 bases to trimming and J lost 4 bases, with 3 bases between them. CDR3 sequence reads: CASSLASTEAFF. The CDR3 region has the DNA TGTGCCAGCAGCTTAGCGAGCACTGAAGCTTTCTTT.

The rearrangement joins TRBV30 to TRBJ1-6; D gene unclear. This CDR3 is 15 amino acids long. CDR1 GTSNPN and CDR2 SVGIG come from the germline V gene (reference sequence). Trimming stripped 1 base from V and 7 bases from J, with 14 bases between. Written as DNA, the CDR3 is TGTGCCTGGAGTGGTTTAAGTGGGAGGAATTCACCCCTCCACTTT. The encoded protein is CAWSGLSGRNSPLHF.